The clone carrying this TCR beta chain showed up many times. The TCR beta CDR3 regions underwent amplification using RNA transcripts as the source. The primer set for the first-round RT-PCR of the TCR CDR3 was HTBI. TCRdb ran MiXCR on the multiplex PCR reads and lists one entry per CDR3 protein. The top ten clones hold roughly 49% of a sample with hundreds of thousands of distinct CDR3 sequences, 20% to 25% of them seen once. The record originates from a study of T cells in Graves' hyperthyroidism and ophthalmopathy. V dropped 4 bases and J dropped 7 bases, with 13 bases sitting between them. Germline CDR1 reads DFQATT; CDR2 reads SNEGSKA (reference sequence). CDR3 length: 12 residues. Each person with ophthalmopathy scored at least 3 on the Clinical Activity Score, reached NOSPECS grade 4 or higher, and had been ill under 3 months. Patients with uncontrolled infections, other autoimmune diseases, pregnancy or lactation were excluded. Diagnostic decisions used clinical symptoms, serum thyroxine and TRAb, thyroid ultrasound and orbital computed tomography.

The receptor comes from a woman in her seventies with Graves' ophthalmopathy. Sequencing used blood. The chain employs TRBV20-1 and TRBJ2-5; no definite D call. CDR3 sequence reads: CSANDGIGTQYF. The CDR3 DNA reads TGCAGTGCTAACGATGGGATTGGGACCCAGTACTTC.